This T cell receptor beta chain was obtained from a study of T cells in Graves' hyperthyroidism and ophthalmopathy. Template material for amplifying TCR beta CDR3 regions consisted of RNA transcripts. RT-PCR in the first round (using the HTBI primer set) targeted the TCR CDR3. From the multiplex PCR reads, TCRdb called clonotypes with MiXCR, one entry per CDR3 protein. The table includes about 380,000 distinct CDR3 sequences, 13% to 15% detected once. Germline CDR1 is LGHDT and CDR2 is YNNKEL (reference sequence). This CDR3 contains 16 residues. The J segment lost 6 bases and the V segment lost 2 bases, leaving 3 bases of the junction unmatched. Patients with ophthalmopathy all had a Clinical Activity Score of at least 3, a NOSPECS grade of at least 4 and duration under 3 months. It was approximately 9.4 ml of fresh peripheral blood that supplied the PBMCs.

This receptor was obtained from a woman aged 25-40 years with Graves' ophthalmopathy. J is TRBJ2-1 and V is TRBV3-1, with 14 bases identical to TRBD2. Sequenced: blood. The CDR3 region is CASSQTTSGGANEQFF. The CDR3 DNA is TGTGCCAGCAGCCAAACGACTAGCGGGGGGGCCAATGAGCAGTTCTTC.